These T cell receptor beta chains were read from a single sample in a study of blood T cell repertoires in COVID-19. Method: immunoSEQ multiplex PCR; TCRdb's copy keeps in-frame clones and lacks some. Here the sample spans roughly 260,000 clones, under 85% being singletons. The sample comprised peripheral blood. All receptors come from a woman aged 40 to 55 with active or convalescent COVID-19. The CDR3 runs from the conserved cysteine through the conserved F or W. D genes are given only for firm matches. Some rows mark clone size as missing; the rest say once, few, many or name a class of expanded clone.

CASSVVGLAWNEQFF | TGTGCCAGCAGCGTAGTCGGACTAGCGTGGAATGAGCAGTTCTTC | TRBJ2-1 | TRBD2 | - | TRBV9
CASSSPGGKYEQYF | TGTGCCAGTAGTAGTCCAGGGGGCAAGTACGAGCAGTACTTC | TRBJ2-7 | TRBD1 | - | TRBV19
CASSLDVSGTDTQYF | TGCGCCAGCAGCTTGGATGTGTCCGGGACAGATACGCAGTATTTT | TRBJ2-3 | - | - | TRBV5-1
CASSIGLAGLETQYF | TGTGCCAGCAGCATCGGACTAGCGGGGTTGGAGACCCAGTACTTC | TRBJ2-5 | TRBD2 | few | TRBV7-3
CASESLGTGELFF | TGTGCCAGCGAAAGTCTAGGCACCGGGGAGCTGTTTTTT | TRBJ2-2 | - | - | TRBV28
CASSHEYRGRQETQYF | TGTGCCAGCAGCCACGAATACAGGGGGCGCCAAGAGACCCAGTACTTC | TRBJ2-5 | TRBD1 | - | TRBV4-2
CASLQGQEAGKLFF | TGTGCCAGCTTGCAGGGGCAAGAGGCTGGGAAACTGTTTTTT | TRBJ1-4 | - | few | TRBV28
CASSAGVAGAGAREQYF | TGTGCCAGCAGCGCCGGAGTGGCTGGCGCGGGGGCGCGGGAGCAGTACTTC | TRBJ2-7 | - | - | TRBV7-6
CASRNTGVGYTF | TGTGCCAGCAGAAACACAGGGGTTGGCTACACCTTC | TRBJ1-2 | TRBD1 | - | TRBV12-3/TRBV12-4
CSVGQGLGDTQYF | TGCAGCGTTGGGCAGGGTTTGGGAGATACGCAGTATTTT | TRBJ2-3 | - | - | TRBV29-1
CATMYQGNDEKLFF | TGTGCCACCATGTATCAGGGGAACGATGAAAAACTGTTTTTT | TRBJ1-4 | - | - | TRBV15
CASSQTGTSIERTEAFF | TGCGCCAGCAGCCAAACCGGGACAAGTATTGAAAGGACTGAAGCTTTCTTT | TRBJ1-1 | - | - | TRBV4-1
CASSKKGDGRKGNQPQHF | TGTGCCAGCAGCAAAAAGGGGGACGGGAGGAAGGGCAATCAGCCCCAGCATTTT | TRBJ1-5 | - | - | TRBV21-1
CAWDQQGPQETQYF | TGTGCCTGGGATCAACAGGGGCCCCAAGAGACCCAGTACTTC | TRBJ2-5 | TRBD1 | - | TRBV30
CASSRTRDRERAFF | TGTGCCAGCAGCCGAACCCGGGACAGGGAGAGAGCTTTCTTT | TRBJ1-1 | TRBD1 | once | TRBV13
CASSFGGSSYGYTF | TGTGCCAGCAGCTTCGGTGGGAGTAGCTATGGCTACACCTTC | TRBJ1-2 | - | - | TRBV7-2
CASSLGWQGRDEQFF | TGTGCCAGCAGTTTAGGATGGCAGGGAAGGGATGAGCAGTTCTTC | TRBJ2-1 | - | - | TRBV27
CASSSGGGLYEQYF | TGTGCCAGCAGCTCCGGCGGGGGGCTGTACGAGCAGTACTTC | TRBJ2-7 | TRBD2 | once | TRBV7-9
CASSLRTVEAFF | TGTGCCAGCAGCCTCCGGACAGTTGAAGCTTTCTTT | TRBJ1-1 | - | - | TRBV5-6
CASSLQQLSPLHF | TGTGCCAGCAGCTTACAACAGTTATCACCCCTCCACTTT | TRBJ1-6 | - | - | TRBV7-3
CASSEADRTRQPQHF | TGTGCCAGCAGTGAGGCAGACCGGACAAGGCAGCCCCAGCATTTT | TRBJ1-5 | - | - | TRBV6-1
CSADRGFTGELFF | TGCAGCGCTGACAGGGGATTTACCGGGGAGCTGTTTTTT | TRBJ2-2 | TRBD1 | - | TRBV29-1
CASSMEAGYSGNTIYF | TGTGCCAGTAGTATGGAGGCGGGCTACTCTGGAAACACCATATATTTT | TRBJ1-3 | - | - | TRBV19
CAWRTEYNSPLHF | TGTGCCTGGCGGACAGAATATAATTCACCCCTCCACTTT | TRBJ1-6 | - | - | TRBV30
CASSLPGGRGHRHF | TGCGCCAGCAGCCTCCCTGGGGGCAGGGGGCATAGGCATTTT | TRBJ1-5 | TRBD1 | - | TRBV4-1
CAWDRRGEQYF | TGTGCCTGGGACAGACGGGGCGAGCAGTACTTC | TRBJ2-7 | - | - | TRBV30
CASSLVARDEQFF | TGTGCCAGCAGCTTAGTTGCCCGGGATGAGCAGTTCTTC | TRBJ2-1 | - | - | TRBV13
CSAAGTGDSPLHF | TGCAGCGCTGCCGGGACAGGGGATTCACCCCTCCACTTT | TRBJ1-6 | TRBD1 | - | TRBV29-1
CASRERASNEKLFF | TGTGCCAGCAGGGAGCGGGCGTCTAATGAAAAACTGTTTTTT | TRBJ1-4 | - | - | TRBV2
CASSLNERDRGWNYGYTF | TGTGCCAGCAGTTTAAACGAACGGGACAGGGGATGGAACTATGGCTACACCTTC | TRBJ1-2 | TRBD1 | - | TRBV6-2/TRBV6-3
CASSRTLGTGMETQYF | TGCGCCAGCAGCCGAACCCTGGGGACAGGGATGGAGACCCAGTACTTC | TRBJ2-5 | TRBD1 | - | TRBV5-1
CASSIAGDRNTDTQYF | TGTGCCAGTAGTATAGCCGGGGACAGGAACACAGATACGCAGTATTTT | TRBJ2-3 | TRBD1 | - | TRBV19
CASSTSMAIQRMARELFF | TGTGCCAGTAGTACTAGTATGGCCATCCAGCGCATGGCACGGGAGCTGTTTTTT | TRBJ2-2 | - | - | TRBV19
CASRKQGPAYNEQFF | TGTGCCAGCAGGAAACAGGGACCCGCCTACAATGAGCAGTTCTTC | TRBJ2-1 | - | once | TRBV3-1/TRBV3-2
CASSEWDRGFGYTF | TGTGCCAGCAGTGAATGGGACAGGGGATTTGGCTACACCTTC | TRBJ1-2 | TRBD1 | few | TRBV2
CAWSVQGAGGYTF | TGTGCCTGGAGTGTACAGGGGGCGGGGGGCTACACCTTC | TRBJ1-2 | TRBD1 | - | TRBV30
CASSVAGAPNEQFF | TGTGCCAGCAGCGTAGCGGGGGCCCCTAATGAGCAGTTCTTC | TRBJ2-1 | TRBD2 | many | TRBV3-1/TRBV3-2
CAWRAGARAQYF | TGTGCCTGGAGGGCAGGGGCGAGGGCGCAGTATTTT | TRBJ2-3 | - | - | TRBV30
CASSLIAHPGWTQYF | TGTGCCAGCAGCTTAATAGCGCACCCTGGGTGGACCCAGTACTTC | TRBJ2-5 | - | - | TRBV7-3
CASSLSGSGELFF | TGTGCCAGCAGTTTATCGGGGTCCGGGGAGCTGTTTTTT | TRBJ2-2 | - | - | TRBV12-3/TRBV12-4
CASSQDGGNEQFF | TGTGCCAGCAGCCAAGACGGGGGGAATGAGCAGTTCTTC | TRBJ2-1 | TRBD2 | - | TRBV3-1/TRBV3-2
CASSVSGGRTLHF | TGTGCCAGCAGCGTGTCAGGGGGGCGGACCCTCCACTTT | TRBJ1-6 | TRBD1 | few | TRBV9
CASSLTRAHEQYF | TGTGCCAGCAGTTTAACCAGGGCCCACGAGCAGTACTTC | TRBJ2-7 | - | - | TRBV12-3/TRBV12-4
CATSGTSGGAGELFF | TGTGCCACCAGTGGGACTAGCGGGGGGGCCGGGGAGCTGTTTTTT | TRBJ2-2 | TRBD2 | - | TRBV24-1
CASRFQGNNQPQHF | TGTGCCAGCAGGTTCCAGGGGAACAATCAGCCCCAGCATTTT | TRBJ1-5 | - | - | TRBV19
CSARGQGGYTF | TGCAGTGCTAGGGGACAGGGTGGCTACACCTTC | TRBJ1-2 | TRBD1 | - | TRBV20-1
CASSTGSWGYTF | TGTGCCAGTAGTACAGGGTCGTGGGGCTACACCTTC | TRBJ1-2 | - | - | TRBV19
CASSQEVGAPVGYTF | TGTGCCAGCAGCCAAGAAGTAGGGGCGCCAGTCGGCTACACCTTC | TRBJ1-2 | - | - | TRBV4-2
CASSFTGEAYNEQFF | TGCGCCAGCAGCTTTACAGGGGAGGCCTACAATGAGCAGTTCTTC | TRBJ2-1 | - | - | TRBV5-1
CASSIANRGKLFF | TGCGCCAGCAGTATAGCAAACAGGGGAAAACTGTTTTTT | TRBJ1-4 | TRBD1 | - | TRBV10-2
CASSLEVQGKYGYTF | TGTGCCAGCAGCTTGGAGGTACAGGGCAAATACGGCTACACCTTC | TRBJ1-2 | - | - | TRBV5-6
CASSLDRKNIQYF | TGCGCCAGCAGCTTGGATCGTAAAAACATTCAGTACTTC | TRBJ2-4 | - | - | TRBV5-1